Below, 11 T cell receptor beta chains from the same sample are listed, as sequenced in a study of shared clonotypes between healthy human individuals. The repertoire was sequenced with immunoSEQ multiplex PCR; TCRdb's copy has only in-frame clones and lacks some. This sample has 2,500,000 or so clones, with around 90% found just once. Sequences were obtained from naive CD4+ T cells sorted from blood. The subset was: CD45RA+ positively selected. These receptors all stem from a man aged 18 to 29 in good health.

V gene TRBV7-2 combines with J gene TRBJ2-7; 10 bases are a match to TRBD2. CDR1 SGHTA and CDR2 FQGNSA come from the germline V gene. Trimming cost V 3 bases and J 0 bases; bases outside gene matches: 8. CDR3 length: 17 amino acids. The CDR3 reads CASSFHRTSGSSYEQYF. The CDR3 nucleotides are TGTGCCAGCAGCTTCCATAGGACTAGCGGAAGCTCCTACGAGCAGTACTTC.

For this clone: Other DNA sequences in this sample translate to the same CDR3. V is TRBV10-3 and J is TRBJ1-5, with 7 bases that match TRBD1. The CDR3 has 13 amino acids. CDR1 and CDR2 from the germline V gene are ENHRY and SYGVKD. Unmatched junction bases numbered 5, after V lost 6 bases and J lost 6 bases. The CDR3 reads CAIREGAGQPQHF. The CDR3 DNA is TGTGCCATCAGGGAGGGGGCAGGTCAGCCCCAGCATTTT.

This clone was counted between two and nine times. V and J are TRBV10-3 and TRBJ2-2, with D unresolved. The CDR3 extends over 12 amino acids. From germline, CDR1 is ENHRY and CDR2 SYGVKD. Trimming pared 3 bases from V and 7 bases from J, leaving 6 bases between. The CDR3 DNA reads TGTGCCATCAGTGACCTGATCGGGGAGCTGTTTTTT. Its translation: CAISDLIGELFF.

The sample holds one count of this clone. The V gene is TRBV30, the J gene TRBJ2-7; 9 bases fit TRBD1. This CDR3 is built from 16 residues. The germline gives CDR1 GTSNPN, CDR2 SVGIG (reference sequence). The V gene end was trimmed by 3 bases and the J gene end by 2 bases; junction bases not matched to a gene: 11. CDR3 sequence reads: CAWSPTRGQGTYEQYF. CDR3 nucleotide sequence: TGTGCCTGGAGCCCAACTCGGGGACAGGGAACCTACGAGCAGTACTTC. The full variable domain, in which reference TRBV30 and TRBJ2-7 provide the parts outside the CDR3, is SQTIHQWPATLVQPVGSPLSLECTVEGTSNPNLYWYRQAAGRGLQLLFYSVGIGQISSEVPQNLSASRPQDRQFILSSKKLLLSDSGFYLCAWSPTRGQGTYEQYFGPGTRLTVT.

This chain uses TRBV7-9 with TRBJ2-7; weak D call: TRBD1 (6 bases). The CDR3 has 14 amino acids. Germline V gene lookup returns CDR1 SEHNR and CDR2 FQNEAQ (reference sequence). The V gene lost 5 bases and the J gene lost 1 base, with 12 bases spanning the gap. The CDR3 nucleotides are TGTGCCAGCAGCCGCGGCGGACAGTCCTACGAGCAGTACTTC. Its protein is CASSRGGQSYEQYF.

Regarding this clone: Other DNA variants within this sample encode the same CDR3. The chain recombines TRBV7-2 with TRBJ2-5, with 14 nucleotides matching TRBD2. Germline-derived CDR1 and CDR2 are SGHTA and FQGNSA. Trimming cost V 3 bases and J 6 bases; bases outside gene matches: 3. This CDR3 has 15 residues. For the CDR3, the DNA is TGTGCCAGCAGCTTCGGACTAGCGGGGGGTCAGACCCAGTACTTC. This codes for CASSFGLAGGQTQYF.

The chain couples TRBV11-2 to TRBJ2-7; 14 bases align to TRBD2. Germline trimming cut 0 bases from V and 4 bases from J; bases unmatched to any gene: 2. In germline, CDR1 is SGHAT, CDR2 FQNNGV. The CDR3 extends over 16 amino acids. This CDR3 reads CASSLEGLAGAYEQYF. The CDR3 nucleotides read TGTGCCAGCAGCTTAGAGGGACTAGCGGGAGCGTACGAGCAGTACTTC. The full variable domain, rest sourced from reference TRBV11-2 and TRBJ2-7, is EAGVAQSPRYKIIEKRQSVAFWCNPISGHATLYWYQQILGQGPKLLIQFQNNGVVDDSQLPKDRFSAERLKGVDSTLKIQPAKLEDSAVYLCASSLEGLAGAYEQYFGPGTRLTVT.

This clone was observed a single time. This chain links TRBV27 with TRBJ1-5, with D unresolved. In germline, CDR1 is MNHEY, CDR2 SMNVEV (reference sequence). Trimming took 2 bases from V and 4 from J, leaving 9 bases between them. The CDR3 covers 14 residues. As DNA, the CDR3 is TGTGCCAGCAGTTTAACTTGGGGAAATCAGCCCCAGCATTTT. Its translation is CASSLTWGNQPQHF.

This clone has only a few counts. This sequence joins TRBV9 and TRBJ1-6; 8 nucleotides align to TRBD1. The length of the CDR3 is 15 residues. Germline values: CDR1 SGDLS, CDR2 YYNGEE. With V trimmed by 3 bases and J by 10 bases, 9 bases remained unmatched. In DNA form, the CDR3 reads TGTGCCAGCAGCGCGGGACAGGACTTCGGCTCACCCCTCCACTTT. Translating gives CASSAGQDFGSPLHF.

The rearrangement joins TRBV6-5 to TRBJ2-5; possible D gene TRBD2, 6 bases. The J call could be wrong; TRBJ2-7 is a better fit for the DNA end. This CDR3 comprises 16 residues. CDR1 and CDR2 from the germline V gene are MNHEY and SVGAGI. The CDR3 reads CASSYDSAGPRYEQYF. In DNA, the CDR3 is TGTGCCAGCAGTTACGACAGCGCGGGGCCACGCTACGAGCAGTACTTC.

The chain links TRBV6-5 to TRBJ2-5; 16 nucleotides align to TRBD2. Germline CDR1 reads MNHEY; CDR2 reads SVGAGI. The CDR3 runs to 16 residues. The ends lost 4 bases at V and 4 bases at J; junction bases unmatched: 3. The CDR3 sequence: CASSWGLAGGGETQYF. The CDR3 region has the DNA TGTGCCAGCAGTTGGGGACTAGCGGGAGGGGGAGAGACCCAGTACTTC.